The sequence of this T cell receptor (beta chain) was determined in a study of T-cell memory formation after mild COVID-19. Constant-segment primers and 5'RACE yielded cDNA libraries for TCR alpha and TCR beta, each carrying sample barcodes and UMIs. TCRdb reanalysed the 5' RACE reads using MiXCR and keeps one entry per CDR3 protein. Of hundreds of thousands of distinct CDR3 sequences in the sample, more than 15% were seen once. Study results and limitations: Day 37-peaking second-wave clones had unconfirmed SARS-CoV-2 specificity. In pre-infection memory, a portion of responding clones appeared, which suggested that cross-reactive memory joined.

The CDR3 totals 15 residues. Germline lookup yields CDR1 SEHNR and CDR2 FQNEAQ (reference sequence). For this clonotype: The target antigen is unknown. A junction boundary mismatches the germline segment, possibly from a read error.

This receptor was identified in a young man who had mild COVID-19 (a few samples of this study predate the infection). Cell type and time point are not known. The specimen sequenced was PBMCs or a T cell subset sorted from them (not recorded which). The rearrangement links TRBV7-9 to TRBJ1-1; perhaps TRBD1 as D (6 bases). The CDR3: CASSLATGMNTEALF. The CDR3 nucleotides read TGTGCCAGCAGCTTAGCCACAGGGATGAACACTGAAGCTTTATTT.